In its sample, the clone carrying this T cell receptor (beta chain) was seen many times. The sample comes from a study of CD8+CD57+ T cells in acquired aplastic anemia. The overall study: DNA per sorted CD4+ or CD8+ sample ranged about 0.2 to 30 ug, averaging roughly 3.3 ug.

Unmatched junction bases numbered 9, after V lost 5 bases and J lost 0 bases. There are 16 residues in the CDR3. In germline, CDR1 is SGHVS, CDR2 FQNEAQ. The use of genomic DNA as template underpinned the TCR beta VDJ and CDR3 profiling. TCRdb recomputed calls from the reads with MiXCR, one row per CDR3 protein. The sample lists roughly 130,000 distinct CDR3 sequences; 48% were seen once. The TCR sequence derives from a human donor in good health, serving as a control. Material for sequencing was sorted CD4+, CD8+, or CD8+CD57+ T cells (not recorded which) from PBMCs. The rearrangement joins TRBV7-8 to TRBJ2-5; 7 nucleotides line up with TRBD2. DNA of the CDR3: TGTGCCAGCAGCCCGCTTTGGGGGGGGGACCAAGAGACCCAGTACTTC. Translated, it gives CASSPLWGGDQETQYF. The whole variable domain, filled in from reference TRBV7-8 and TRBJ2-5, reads GAGVSQSPRYKVAKRGQDVALRCDPISGHVSLFWYQQALGQGPEFLTYFQNEAQLDKSGLPSDRFFAERPEGSVSTLKIQRTQQEDSAVYLCASSPLWGGDQETQYFGPGTRLLVL.